This T cell receptor (beta chain) was sequenced for a study of cytomegalovirus exposure and HLA in healthy donors (dated by TCRdb to 2016 to 2017). Some background on the complete study: An earlier analysis of approximately 550 of the donors reported more than 250 Gb of sequence data and 117 million unique TCR beta sequences from approximately 180 million T cells. Donor age, sex, ethnicity and CMV serostatus were compiled alongside the repertoire data. The genetic ancestry cluster associated with self-reported Caucasian donors included 81% of the 398 genotyped donors. In the later analysis, no new phenotypic data were used to find candidate immune exposures; instead, reliance was placed on TCR beta sequences and their occurrence across donors. To study patterns of TCR occurrence, a later analysis re-analyzed previously published TCR beta repertoires from 666 donors and added high-resolution HLA genotyping. The study was designed to test whether signatures of past pathogen exposure could be identified by cataloging public T cell receptors. HLA typing covered class I and class II loci at four-digit resolution. Along with the roughly 710-subject first cohort, a separate validation cohort of over a hundred different subjects was used. An early release covering just under 650 HLA-typed donors comprised about 310 gigabases of sequencing data and around 80 million unique TCR sequences. Roughly five DR-DQ haplotypes were handled as single units for association and clustering, since linkage in the cohort was strong. The study combined high-throughput TCR immunosequencing, statistical association of individual TCRs with disease status, and machine learning to predict cytomegalovirus infection status. Typing coverage varied by locus: 629-630 donors for A, B, C, DRB1 and DQB1; more than 500 for DQA1; over 600 for DPA1; 400 to 480 for DPB1. Among about 400 genotyped donors of the cohort, an average of approximately 240,000 unique TCR beta nucleotide sequences was sequenced per donor, of which approximately 18% were non-productive. The study profiled the T cell repertoires of under 850 subjects by immunosequencing and related them to cytomegalovirus serostatus. Genome-wide SNP genotypes for about 55% of the 666 donors were used in a later genetic analysis, which treated that subset as a discovery cohort. In an earlier analysis of a few hundred of the donors, high-throughput TCR beta sequencing was used to judge whether each TCR beta V gene segment behaved as functional or pseudogenic. All discovery cohort repertoires had been generated using a single sequencing platform. Study-wide findings and limitations: Most CMV-associated TCR beta chains appeared to be HLA-restricted in a later analysis, and the HLA associations seemed to be driven largely by CMV exposure. Presence/absence analyses assumed roughly uniform sequencing depth across donors, an assumption that may not hold. A group of highly shared sequence variants was considered likely to be a technical artifact of the sequencing pipeline. According to a later analysis, TCR association rates differed among HLA loci, with DRB1 alleles showing the most associated TCRs and HLA-C alleles showing the fewest. A few of the identified cytomegalovirus-associated TCR beta chains were confirmed in vitro to be specific for cytomegalovirus antigens. The only immune exposure information available for the cohort was CMV serostatus. The cohort was sequenced for TCR beta chains only, and without alpha or paired-chain data the features that could be detected were limited. In an earlier analysis of more than 500 of the donors, most TCR beta V segments appeared in productive rearrangements about 87% or about 30% of the time, broadly matching IMGT annotations. The earlier analysis of a few hundred of the donors excluded approximately 17 rarely observed V segments, including chromosome 9 orphons, because counts were too low. An association between a missense DCLRE1C variant and V-gene and J-gene trimming of TCR beta chains was found in a later genetic analysis and replicated in an independent cohort. Cytomegalovirus status was reported to be diagnosed by the classifier with high specificity and sensitivity in both the original and validation cohorts. Because HLA typing was unavailable for some donors at each locus, only the typed subset was used in association tests. The authors suggested that the approach could potentially be extended to other disease states and immunological phenotypes. Compared with the roughly 700-donor mean, donors in an Asian-associated ancestry cluster had fewer N-insertions in productive TCRs, according to a later genetic analysis. Correlated functional status among segregating V segments might be attributable to linkage disequilibrium, but an unknown experimental factor could not be ruled out. A later analysis reported that several top co-occurrence clusters appeared linked to parvovirus B19, influenza, CMV and Epstein-Barr virus. A further reported finding was that TCR beta sequences accurately predicted the HLA-A and HLA-B alleles for most subjects in the first cohort. In the study, about 150 TCR beta chains were listed as associated with cytomegalovirus. Strong co-occurrence of HLA alleles, especially DR and DQ, made assigning TCR associations to individual alleles difficult. Specific HLA alleles were associated with roughly 16,000 TCR beta sequences at a false discovery rate of 0.05 in a later analysis. Most TCR sequences were seen in very few donors, while some public TCRs were found in many individuals. In a later analysis, HLA-associated TCR beta chains were found to be more clonally expanded and to have lower generation probabilities than equally common non-associated chains. Because the 87-base-pair reads could not distinguish some IMGT-functional V segments, including TRBV6-2 and TRBV6-3, those segments were excluded.

The cysteine opens and the phenylalanine closes a CDR3 of 14 amino acids. The DNA shown is the 42-base CDR3, in frame from base 1. Ends trimmed: V by 7 bases, J by 0 bases; bases unmatched to a gene: 5. CDR1 is given as GTSNPN and CDR2 as SVGIG, both from the germline V gene (reference sequence). Library generation was performed with the immunoSEQ multiplex PCR assay. A mixture of 60 forward primers for TCR Vbeta segments and 13 reverse primers for TCR Jbeta segments was used in the multiplex PCR. The CDR3 region of rearranged TCR beta genes was amplified from genomic DNA with a multiplex PCR assay. The Illumina HiSeq System was used to sequence the amplified TCR beta libraries as 87-base-pair reads. On the authors' methods: A later analysis tallied 80 million to 95 million unique TCR beta chains across the 666 repertoires, and 10 million to 11 million of those chains were shared by two or more donors. A nearest-neighbor algorithm error-corrected the raw reads and collapsed the reads into unique sequences, merging closely related sequences to remove PCR and sequencing errors. CDR3 sequences were aligned to IMGT reference sequences to assign V, D and J gene segments. For a sequence to be retained, at least a six-nucleotide match to both a V gene segment and a J gene segment was required. A rearrangement was called productive if the CDR3 had no stop codons and remained in frame with V and J, and every other rearrangement was called non-productive. CDR3 was defined according to IMGT convention as the region running from the second conserved V-encoded cysteine to the conserved J-encoded phenylalanine. The earlier analysis of about 530 of the donors excluded any sequence lacking an unambiguous match to a single V gene segment. An earlier analysis of approximately 590 of the donors classified V segments as functional when productive rearrangements were above 56.7% and as segregating when the standard deviation between donors was above 5%. A statistical classification framework was built to diagnose cytomegalovirus status from the catalog of TCR beta chain sequences. V and J gene assignment, in a later analysis, came from comparing TCR nucleotide sequences with IMGT/GENE-DB human TR gene sequences. The TCRdist pipeline was used in a later analysis to assign CDR3 sequences and most-parsimonious VDJ recombination scenarios. In a later analysis, each TCR beta chain was defined by its CDR3 amino acid sequence together with its V-gene family, and reads without a unique V-gene family were excluded. A later analysis removed roughly 590 highly shared, low-generation-probability nucleotide sequences to deal with suspected cross-contamination and a sequencing artifact. A later analysis calculated a clonal expansion index for each public chain from normalized within-repertoire ranks of inferred template counts. In a later analysis, generation probabilities were computed using a VDJ recombination model fitted to out-of-frame rearrangements, and the results were checked against IGoR. A later analysis scored TCR-TCR, TCR-HLA and TCR-CMV co-occurrence with hypergeometric tests, applying a repertoire-size bias correction to TCR pairs. To estimate false discovery rates, a later analysis permuted the HLA or CMV assignments 20 times. In a later analysis, co-occurring TCRs were grouped with DBSCAN, and TCRdist sequence similarity was added when clustering was performed within HLA-allele-positive subsets. For co-occurrence clustering, repertoires with fewer than 30,000 or more than 120,000 public chains were excluded, along with about five repertoires with anomalous nucleotide sharing. Drawn from immuneACCESS, this table holds only the in-frame rearrangements with V and J called that TCRdb kept. Clones are partly lost; checked studies trace under half to an unresolved V gene and leave the rest unexplained. Clonal size and the V and J genes are those of that table, whereas D and trimming came from the DNA. The sample contains approximately 140,000 clones, around three quarters of them found a single time. Together, the top ten hold roughly 1.9% of the sample.

The cohort consisted of fewer than 700 healthy bone marrow donors. All cohort members were sampled while nominally healthy, although unrecorded immune exposures were likely present. The donor tested CMV seronegative, placing the donor among the roughly 340 seronegative members of the cohort. A peripheral blood sample was collected from each donor, and TCR beta sequencing was performed on peripheral blood mononuclear cells. Genomic DNA extraction from the blood cell samples was performed with the Qiagen DNeasy Blood Extraction Kit. A note on this clone: What this receptor recognizes is not known. Per-base quality was not reported, and no clone a single base away is much larger than it.

Sequencing was performed on PBMCs. The source is a woman between 45 and 60 years old in good health and CMV-seronegative. The chain uses TRBV30 and TRBJ2-1; the junction holds 8 bases that match TRBD2. The CDR3 here reads CAYGTSLSYNEQFF. The sequenced DNA: TGTGCCTACGGGACTAGTCTCTCCTACAATGAGCAGTTCTTC.